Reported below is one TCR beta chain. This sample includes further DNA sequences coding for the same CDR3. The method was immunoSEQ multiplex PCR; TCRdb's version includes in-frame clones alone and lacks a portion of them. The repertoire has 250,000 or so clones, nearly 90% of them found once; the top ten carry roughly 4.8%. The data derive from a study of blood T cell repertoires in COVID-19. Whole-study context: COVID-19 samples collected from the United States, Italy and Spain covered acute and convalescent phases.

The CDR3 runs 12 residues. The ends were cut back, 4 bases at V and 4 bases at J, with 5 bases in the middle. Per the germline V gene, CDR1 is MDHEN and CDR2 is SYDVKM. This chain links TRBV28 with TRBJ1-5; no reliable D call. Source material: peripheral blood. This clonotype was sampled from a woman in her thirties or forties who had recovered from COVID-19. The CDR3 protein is CASSSLNQPQHF. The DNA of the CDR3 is TGTGCCAGCAGTTCCCTAAATCAGCCCCAGCATTTT.